This TCR beta chain was obtained from a study of T cell responses to AZD1222 COVID-19 vaccine. Study observations and caveats: No day 14 peak samples; only post-peak repertoires were characterized. When two AZD1222 doses had been given, Spike-specific TCR breadth and depth rose. Spike was spanned by vaccine-associated CD4 TCRs, which were dominant at 160-218 and 743-854.

Concerning this clone itself: The antigen is not known.

Assay used: immunoSEQ multiplex PCR; TCRdb lists only in-frame clones, some missing. The table records 85,000 to 130,000 clones, approximately 89% of them present only once. The specimen was peripheral blood, collected on day 0 of AZD1222 vaccination. This clonotype originated in an adult in good health.

Here the CDR3 DNA reads TGTGCCAGCAGAGGCGGGGGGTCGTACAATGAGCAGTTCTTC. It is translated as CASRGGGSYNEQFF. The chain recombines TRBV7-2 with TRBJ2-1; 8 bases are shared with TRBD2. The CDR3 contains 14 residues. With V trimmed by 6 bases and J by 4 bases, 5 bases remained unmatched. The germline V gene has CDR1 SGHTA and CDR2 FQGNSA.